Listed here are 18 T cell receptor beta chains from one sample, sequenced in a study of human thymus T cells. The thymus was resected at corrective cardiac surgery. Produced via immunoSEQ multiplex PCR; TCRdb's table is partial and in-frame only. The sample shows about 120,000 clones, around 94% of them seen only once. The material sequenced was thymus tissue. Receptor source: a boy in the first two years of life with a congenital heart defect but otherwise immunologically healthy.

The chain combines TRBV6-1 with TRBJ2-3; 7 bases agree with TRBD2. The length of the CDR3 is 16 residues. V was pared by 2 bases and J by 7 bases, with 12 bases of the junction left unmatched. CDR1 is MNHNS and CDR2 is SASEGT in the germline V gene. CDR3 sequence reads: CASSEMNLGRAYTQYF. The CDR3 region has the DNA TGTGCCAGCAGTGAAATGAACTTGGGGAGGGCCTATACGCAGTATTTT.

This chain links TRBV11-2 with TRBJ2-5; D is unclear. V lost 6 bases, J lost 1 base, and 15 bases lay in between. The CDR3 contains 15 residues. Per the germline V gene, CDR1 is SGHAT and CDR2 is FQNNGV. CDR3 nucleotides: TGTGCCAGCAGGCCCGGTGGCCGTCCCCAAGAGACCCAGTACTTC. Its protein is CASRPGGRPQETQYF.

The chain uses TRBV27 and TRBJ2-7, with D tentatively TRBD1 (6 bases). There are 16 residues in the CDR3. Per germline, CDR1 MNHEY and CDR2 SMNVEV (reference sequence). The V end lost 6 bases, the J end lost 0 bases, and 18 bases lay between the germline ends. The CDR3 here is CASRRKNTGPSYEQYF. Here the CDR3 DNA reads TGTGCCAGCAGACGAAAAAACACAGGGCCCTCCTACGAGCAGTACTTC.

This clone was counted between two and nine times. The CDR3 bases are TGTGCCTTACACGAGGATGGCTACACCTTC. Translation gives CALHEDGYTF. This chain links TRBV30 with TRBJ1-2, with D unclear. CDR3 length: 10 residues. V was trimmed by 7 bases and J by 6 bases, leaving 9 bases between them. Germline V gene sequence: CDR1 GTSNPN, CDR2 SVGIG (reference sequence).

Only one count was recorded for this clone. V is TRBV4-2 and J is TRBJ1-2, with D possibly TRBD1 on 6 matching bases. CDR3 length: 17 amino acids. V gave up 0 bases and J gave up 4 bases, with 18 bases separating them. The germline gives CDR1 LGHNA, CDR2 YNFKEQ. CDR3 region: CASSQEAGARGSYGYTF. In DNA form, the CDR3 reads TGTGCCAGCAGCCAAGAGGCGGGGGCGCGGGGGAGCTATGGCTACACCTTC.

The chain carries TRBV28 and TRBJ1-1, with unresolved D. Germline V gene data show CDR1 as MDHEN and CDR2 as SYDVKM. Trimming removed 5 bases at V and 3 bases at J, with 13 bases between. This CDR3 has 14 amino acids. The CDR3 here is CASSQRGWDTEAFF. For the CDR3, the DNA is TGTGCCAGCAGTCAACGTGGCTGGGACACTGAAGCTTTCTTT.

This rearrangement joins TRBV9 to TRBJ1-1; D gene unclear. V was clipped by 0 bases and J by 1 base, with 7 bases between them. The CDR3 is 14 residues long. Per germline, CDR1 SGDLS and CDR2 YYNGEE. The CDR3 DNA is TGTGCCAGCAGCGTAGATCCGGAGAACACTGAAGCTTTCTTT. Encoded protein: CASSVDPENTEAFF.

The V call is TRBV2, the J call TRBJ2-7; 12 positions agree with TRBD2. The CDR3 totals 14 residues. CDR1 and CDR2 from the germline V gene are SNHLY and FYNNEI. Trimming cost V 6 bases and J 7 bases; bases outside gene matches: 7. CDR3 sequence reads: CASRTSGGPREQYF. The DNA of the CDR3 is TGTGCCAGCAGAACTAGCGGGGGGCCCCGAGAGCAGTACTTC. The entire variable domain, with the rest obtained from reference TRBV2 and TRBJ2-7, is as follows: EPEVTQTPSHQVTQMGQEVILRCVPISNHLYFYWYRQILGQKVEFLVSFYNNEISEKSEIFDDQFSVERPDGSNFTLKIRSTKLEDSAMYFCASRTSGGPREQYFGPGTRLTVT.

V and J are TRBV4-1 and TRBJ2-5; maybe TRBD2 (6 bases). The V end was cut by 1 base, the J end by 6 bases, with 21 bases between. Germline CDR1 reads MGHRA; CDR2 reads YSYEKL. The length of the CDR3 is 17 residues. The CDR3 protein is CASSQGVGGEPSKTQYF. The CDR3 DNA is TGCGCCAGCAGCCAAGGAGTGGGAGGCGAACCTTCGAAGACCCAGTACTTC.

This rearrangement joins TRBV30 to TRBJ2-7; TRBD1 aligns across 7 bases. The CDR3 loop spans 13 amino acids. CDR1 and CDR2 (germline): GTSNPN, SVGIG (reference sequence). V lost 4 bases, J lost 4 bases, and 7 bases stayed unmatched. The CDR3 protein is CAWTLPGQYEQYF. CDR3 in DNA: TGTGCCTGGACCCTACCGGGACAGTACGAGCAGTACTTC.

The chain joins TRBV6-5 to TRBJ2-7, with no clear D. The CDR3 contains 14 residues. With 6 bases removed from V and 7 bases from J, the gap between germline ends came to 19 bases. In germline, CDR1 is MNHEY, CDR2 SVGAGI. CDR3 loop: CASRSRSTSREQYF. Here the CDR3 DNA reads TGTGCCAGCAGGTCCAGGAGTACGAGTAGAGAGCAGTACTTC.

The V gene is TRBV15, the J gene TRBJ2-1, with D perhaps TRBD2 (6 bases). Germline-derived CDR1 and CDR2 are LNHNV and YYDKDF (reference sequence). The ends were cut back, 1 base at V and 15 bases at J, with 13 bases in the middle. CDR3 length equals 12 residues. The DNA for the CDR3 is TGTGCCACCAGCAGAGCGGGAGTAGGTTTGTTCTTC. Residues: CATSRAGVGLFF.

J is TRBJ2-7 and V is TRBV13; no reliable D call. V was pared by 4 bases and J by 5 bases, with 12 bases between. The CDR3 spans 13 residues. Germline loops: CDR1 PRHDT, CDR2 FYEKMQ (reference sequence). Here the CDR3 DNA reads TGTGCCAGCAGCTCCCTGAAGTCCCACGAGCAGTACTTC. Translation gives CASSSLKSHEQYF.

V usage is TRBV15 and J usage is TRBJ2-1; 9 nucleotides match TRBD2. From germline, CDR1 is LNHNV and CDR2 YYDKDF (reference sequence). The CDR3 contains 17 residues. Trimming cost V 0 bases and J 5 bases; bases outside gene matches: 8. CDR3 sequence (DNA): TGTGCCACCAGCAGAGAGGGGGCGGGGGGGCTACACAATGAGCAGTTCTTC. Protein sequence: CATSREGAGGLHNEQFF. The complete variable domain, with remaining parts taken from reference TRBV15 and TRBJ2-1, reads DAMVIQNPRYQVTQFGKPVTLSCSQTLNHNVMYWYQQKSSQAPKLLFHYYDKDFNNEADTPDNFQSRRPNTSFCFLDIRSPGLGDTAMYLCATSREGAGGLHNEQFFGPGTRLTVL.

The chain combines TRBV12-5 with TRBJ1-4; D gene unclear. Germline V gene data show CDR1 as LGHNT and CDR2 as FRNRAP. This CDR3 comprises 12 residues. The ends were cut back, 6 bases at V and 8 bases at J, with 10 bases in the middle. CDR3: CASGAHEEKLFF. The CDR3, as DNA: TGTGCTAGTGGGGCACACGAGGAAAAACTGTTTTTT.

The gene calls are TRBV11-3 and TRBJ2-7; no definite D call. Germline loops: CDR1 SGHNT, CDR2 YENEEA. The CDR3 spans 11 residues. V gave up 5 bases and J gave up 7 bases, with 9 bases separating them. CDR3 sequence (DNA): TGTGCCAGCAGCCCCTCACGAGAGCAGTACTTC. Protein: CASSPSREQYF. Supplemented by reference TRBV11-3 and TRBJ2-7, the full variable domain reads EAGVVQSPRYKIIEKKQPVAFWCNPISGHNTLYWYLQNLGQGPELLIRYENEEAVDDSQLPKDRFSAERLKGVDSTLKIQPAELGDSAVYLCASSPSREQYFGPGTRLTVT.

The chain carries TRBV14 and TRBJ2-7, with 9 bases fitting TRBD2. This CDR3 region has 18 residues. Germline loops: CDR1 SGHDN, CDR2 FVKESK. Unmatched junction bases numbered 9, after V lost 0 bases and J lost 0 bases. CDR3 coding DNA: TGTGCCAGCAGCCAAGAGACTAGCGGCCTCTTAAACTCCTACGAGCAGTACTTC. Translating gives CASSQETSGLLNSYEQYF.

The chain employs TRBV7-2 and TRBJ1-3; no clear D. Germline-derived CDR1 and CDR2 are SGHTA and FQGNSA. Between the trimmed V and J ends, which lost 0 bases and 1 base, there was a span of 7 bases. The CDR3 covers 15 residues. The DNA of the CDR3 is TGTGCCAGCAGCTTAGCTCCAAGATCTGGAAACACCATATATTTT. It specifies CASSLAPRSGNTIYF.